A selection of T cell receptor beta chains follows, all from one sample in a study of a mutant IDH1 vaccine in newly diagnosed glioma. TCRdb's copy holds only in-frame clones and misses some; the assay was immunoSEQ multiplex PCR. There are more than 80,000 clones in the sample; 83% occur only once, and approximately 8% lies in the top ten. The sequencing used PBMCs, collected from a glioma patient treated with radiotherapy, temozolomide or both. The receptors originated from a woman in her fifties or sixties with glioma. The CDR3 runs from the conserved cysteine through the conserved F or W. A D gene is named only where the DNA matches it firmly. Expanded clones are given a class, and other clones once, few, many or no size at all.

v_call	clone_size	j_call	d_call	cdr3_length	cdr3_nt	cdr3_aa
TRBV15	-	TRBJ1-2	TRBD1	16	TGTGCCACCAGCAGAGATGGTAAAGGGACAGATTATGGCTACACCTTC	CATSRDGKGTDYGYTF
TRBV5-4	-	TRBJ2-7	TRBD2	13	TGTGCCAGCAGCGCGGGGGGAGGCTACGAGCAGTACTTC	CASSAGGGYEQYF
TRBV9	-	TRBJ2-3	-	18	TGTGCCAGCAGCGTAGCTACGAGGGGGGTGACTAGCCCAGATACGCAGTATTTT	CASSVATRGVTSPDTQYF
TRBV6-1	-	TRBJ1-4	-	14	TGTGCCAGCAGTGAGGGCAGGGAGGGTGAAAAACTGTTTTTT	CASSEGREGEKLFF
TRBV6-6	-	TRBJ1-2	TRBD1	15	TGTGCCAGCAGGGACCTCCGGGACAGGGGGACCGGCTACACCTTC	CASRDLRDRGTGYTF
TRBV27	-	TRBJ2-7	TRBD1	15	TGTGCCAGCAGTGTCGGGACAGGCGTGGGGTACGAGCAGTACTTC	CASSVGTGVGYEQYF
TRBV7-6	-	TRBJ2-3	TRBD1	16	TGTGCCAGCAGCTTTTCGGGACAGGTCAGGGCAGATACGCAGTATTTT	CASSFSGQVRADTQYF
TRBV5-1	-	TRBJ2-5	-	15	TGCGCCAGCAGCCCGCAGGGGCGACTCGAAGAGACCCAGTACTTC	CASSPQGRLEETQYF
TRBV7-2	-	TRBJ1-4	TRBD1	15	TGTGCCAGCAGCGGAAGGACAGGGGGGAACGAAAAACTGTTTTTT	CASSGRTGGNEKLFF
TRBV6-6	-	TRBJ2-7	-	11	TGTGCCAGCAGTCTTAATCGGGAGCAGTACTTC	CASSLNREQYF
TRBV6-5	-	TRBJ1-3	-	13	TGTGCCAGCGCCCTCGGGTCAGGAAACACCATATATTTT	CASALGSGNTIYF
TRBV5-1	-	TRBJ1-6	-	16	TGCGCCAGCAGCCTGGACCTCTCCTCCTATAATTCACCCCTCCACTTT	CASSLDLSSYNSPLHF
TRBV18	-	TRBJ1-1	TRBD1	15	TGTGCCAGCTCACCGAAGGGACAGGGGGCTGTTGAAGCTTTCTTT	CASSPKGQGAVEAFF
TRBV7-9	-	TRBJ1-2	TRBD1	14	TGTGCCAGCAGCATACAACAGGGGTGGTATGGCTACACCTTC	CASSIQQGWYGYTF
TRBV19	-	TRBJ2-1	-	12	TGTGCCAGCCGTACATGGGGGGAGGAGCAGTTCTTC	CASRTWGEEQFF
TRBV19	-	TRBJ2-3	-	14	TGTGCCAGTAGTATGTTCGGAAGCACAGATACGCAGTATTTT	CASSMFGSTDTQYF
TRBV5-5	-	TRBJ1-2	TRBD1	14	TGTGCCAGCAGCGAGGGACAGGGATATTGGGGCTACACCTTC	CASSEGQGYWGYTF
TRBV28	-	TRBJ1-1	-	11	TGTGCCAGCAGTTTAGGGCGTGAAGCTTTCTTT	CASSLGREAFF
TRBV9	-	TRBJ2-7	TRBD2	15	TGTGCCAGCAGCCGGGGGGCTAGCGGGGCCTACGAGCAGTACTTC	CASSRGASGAYEQYF
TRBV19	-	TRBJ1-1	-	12	TGTGCCAGTCAAGGCCTGAACACTGAAGCTTTCTTT	CASQGLNTEAFF
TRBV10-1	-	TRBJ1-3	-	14	TGCGCCAGCAGTGACCCTACCACTGGAAACACCATATATTTT	CASSDPTTGNTIYF
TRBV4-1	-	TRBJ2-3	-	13	TGCGCCAGCAGCCCTGCTAGGGAAGATACGCAGTATTTT	CASSPAREDTQYF
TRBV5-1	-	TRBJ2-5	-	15	TGCGCCAGCAGCTTGCAGGGATTGTACCAAGAGACCCAGTACTTC	CASSLQGLYQETQYF
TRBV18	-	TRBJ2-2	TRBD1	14	TGTGCCAGCTCCGCTGACAGGGGCACCGGGGAGCTGTTTTTT	CASSADRGTGELFF
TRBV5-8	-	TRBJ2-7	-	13	TGTGCCAGCAGCTTAATCCCCAAGGGCGAGCAGTACTTC	CASSLIPKGEQYF
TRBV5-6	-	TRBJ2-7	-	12	TGTGCCAGCAGCCTGGAAGGTTACGAGCAGTACTTC	CASSLEGYEQYF
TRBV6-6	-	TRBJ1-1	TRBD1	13	TGTGCCAGCACTATGACAGGGGAGACTGAAGCTTTCTTT	CASTMTGETEAFF
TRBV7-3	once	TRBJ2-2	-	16	TGTGCCAGCACCCATTCACCCCTAACTAACACCGGGGAGCTGTTTTTT	CASTHSPLTNTGELFF
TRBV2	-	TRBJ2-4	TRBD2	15	TGTGCCAGCAGGAGCGGCGGGGGGGCCAAAAACATTCAGTACTTC	CASRSGGGAKNIQYF
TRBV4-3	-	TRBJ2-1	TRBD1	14	TGCGCCAGCAGCCAGGAGGGACAGGGCAATGAGCAGTTCTTC	CASSQEGQGNEQFF
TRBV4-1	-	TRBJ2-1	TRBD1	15	TGCGCCAGCAGCCAAGGGGACAGCACCTACAATGAGCAGTTCTTC	CASSQGDSTYNEQFF
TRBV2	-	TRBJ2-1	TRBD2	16	TGTGCCAGCAGGCCGACTAGCGGGGGGGCCGTCAATGAGCAGTTCTTC	CASRPTSGGAVNEQFF
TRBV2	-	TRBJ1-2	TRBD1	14	TGTGCCAGCACCCTGGGACAGGGAAAGAATGGCTACACCTTC	CASTLGQGKNGYTF
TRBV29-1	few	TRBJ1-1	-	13	TGCAGCGTTCACCCAGGCGCGAACACTGAAGCTTTCTTT	CSVHPGANTEAFF
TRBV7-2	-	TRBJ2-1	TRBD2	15	TGTGCCAGCAGCTTGCGGGGGGGCAGGTATAATGAGCAGTTCTTC	CASSLRGGRYNEQFF
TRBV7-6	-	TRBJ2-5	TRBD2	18	TGTGCCAGCAGCTTAGCGCTAGTCCTAGCGGGGGCTGCGGAGACCCAGTACTTC	CASSLALVLAGAAETQYF
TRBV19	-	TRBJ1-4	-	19	TGTGCCAGTAGTATCAGCTACCCCGGGGGGGGATCTACTAATGAAAAACTGTTTTTT	CASSISYPGGGSTNEKLFF
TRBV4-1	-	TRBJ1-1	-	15	TGCGCCAGCAGCCAAGATGGGGGCCCGGGGACTGAAGCTTTCTTT	CASSQDGGPGTEAFF
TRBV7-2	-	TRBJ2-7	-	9	TGTGCCAGCAGCTCGCAGCAGTACTTC	CASSSQQYF
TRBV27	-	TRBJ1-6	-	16	TGTGCCAGCAGTTTAGAAAGGGCTGTTCGTGGCTCACCCCTCCACTTT	CASSLERAVRGSPLHF
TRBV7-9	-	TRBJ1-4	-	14	TGTGCCAGCAGCGAGGGGGGACCTAATGAAAAACTGTTTTTT	CASSEGGPNEKLFF
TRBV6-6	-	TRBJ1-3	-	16	TGTGCCAGCAGTTATGGCCAGGGAAGGAATGGAAACACCATATATTTT	CASSYGQGRNGNTIYF
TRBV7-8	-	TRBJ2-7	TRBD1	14	TGTGCCAGCAGCGAACGGACAGGAAACTACGAGCAGTACTTC	CASSERTGNYEQYF
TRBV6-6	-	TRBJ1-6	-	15	TGTGCCAGCAGTTATCCCCAGGGCGGGAATTCACCCCTCCACTTT	CASSYPQGGNSPLHF
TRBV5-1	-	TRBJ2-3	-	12	TGCGCCAGCAGCTTGAGCACAGATACGCAGTATTTT	CASSLSTDTQYF
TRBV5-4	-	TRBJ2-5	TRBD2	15	TGTGCCAGCAGCCCCCCACTAGCGGGGGTCGAGACCCAGTACTTC	CASSPPLAGVETQYF
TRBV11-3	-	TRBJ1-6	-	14	TGTGCCAGCAGCTTAGGGACATATCATTCACCCCTCCACTTT	CASSLGTYHSPLHF
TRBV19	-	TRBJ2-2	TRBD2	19	TGTGCCAGTAGTATTCGGATCACTAGCGGGGGGCGGAACACCGGGGAGCTGTTTTTT	CASSIRITSGGRNTGELFF
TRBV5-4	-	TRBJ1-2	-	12	TGTGCCAGCAGCTTGGACCGTAATGGCTACACCTTC	CASSLDRNGYTF
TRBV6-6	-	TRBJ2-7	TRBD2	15	TGTGCCAGCAGTCTGACTAGCGGGGCCCCGGGGGAGCAGTACTTC	CASSLTSGAPGEQYF